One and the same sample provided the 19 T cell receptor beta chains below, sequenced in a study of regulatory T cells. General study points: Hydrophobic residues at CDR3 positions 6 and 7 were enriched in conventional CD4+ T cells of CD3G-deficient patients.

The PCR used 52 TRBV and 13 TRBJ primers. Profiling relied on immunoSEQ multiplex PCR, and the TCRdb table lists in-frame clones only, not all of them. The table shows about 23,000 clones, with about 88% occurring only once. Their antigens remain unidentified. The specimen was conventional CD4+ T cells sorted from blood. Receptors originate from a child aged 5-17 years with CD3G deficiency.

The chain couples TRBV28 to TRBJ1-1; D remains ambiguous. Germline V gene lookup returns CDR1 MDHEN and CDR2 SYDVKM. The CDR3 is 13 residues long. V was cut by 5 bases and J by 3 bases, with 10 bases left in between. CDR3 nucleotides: TGTGCCAGCAGTCGCTGGCAGGACACTGAAGCTTTCTTT. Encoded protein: CASSRWQDTEAFF. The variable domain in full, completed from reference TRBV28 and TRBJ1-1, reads DVKVTQSSRYLVKRTGEKVFLECVQDMDHENMFWYRQDPGLGLRLIYFSYDVKMKEKGDIPEGYSVSREKKERFSLILESASTNQTSMYLCASSRWQDTEAFFGQGTRLTVV.

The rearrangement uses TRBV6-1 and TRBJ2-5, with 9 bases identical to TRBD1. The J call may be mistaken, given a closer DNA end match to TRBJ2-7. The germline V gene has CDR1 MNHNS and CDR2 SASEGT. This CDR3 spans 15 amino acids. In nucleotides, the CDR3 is TGTGCCAGCTCCGGGCCGGGACAGGGTCAATACGAGCAGTACTTC. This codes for CASSGPGQGQYEQYF.

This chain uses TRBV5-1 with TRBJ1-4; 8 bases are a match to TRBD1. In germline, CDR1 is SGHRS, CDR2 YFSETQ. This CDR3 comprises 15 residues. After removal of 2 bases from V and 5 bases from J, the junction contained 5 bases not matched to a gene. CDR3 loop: CASSLTGQANEKLFF. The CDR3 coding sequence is TGCGCCAGCAGCTTAACGGGACAGGCGAATGAAAAACTGTTTTTT.

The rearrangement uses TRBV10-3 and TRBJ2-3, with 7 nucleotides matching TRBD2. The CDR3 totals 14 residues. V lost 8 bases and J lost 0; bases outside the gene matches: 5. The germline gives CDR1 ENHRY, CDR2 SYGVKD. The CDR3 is CAIRGGSSTDTQYF. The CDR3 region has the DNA TGTGCCATCCGCGGGGGATCTAGCACAGATACGCAGTATTTT.

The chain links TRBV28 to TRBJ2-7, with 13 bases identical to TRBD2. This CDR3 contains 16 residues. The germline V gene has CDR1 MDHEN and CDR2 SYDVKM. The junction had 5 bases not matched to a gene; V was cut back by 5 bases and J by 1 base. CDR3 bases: TGTGCCAGCAGTGCAACTAGCGGGAGGGCGTCCTACGAGCAGTACTTC. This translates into CASSATSGRASYEQYF.

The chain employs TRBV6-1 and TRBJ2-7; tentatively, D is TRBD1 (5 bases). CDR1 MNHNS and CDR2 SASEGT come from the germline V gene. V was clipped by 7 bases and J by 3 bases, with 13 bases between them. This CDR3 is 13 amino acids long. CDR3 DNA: TGTGCCAGCAACCAAGGGGTTTTCTACGAGCAGTACTTC. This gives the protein CASNQGVFYEQYF.

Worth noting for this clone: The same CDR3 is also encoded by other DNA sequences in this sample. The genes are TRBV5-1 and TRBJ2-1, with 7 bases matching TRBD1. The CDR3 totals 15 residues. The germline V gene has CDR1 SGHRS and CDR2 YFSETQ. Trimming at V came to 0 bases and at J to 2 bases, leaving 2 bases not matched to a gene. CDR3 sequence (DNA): TGCGCCAGCAGCTTGGAGGGACAGACCTACAATGAGCAGTTCTTC. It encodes CASSLEGQTYNEQFF.

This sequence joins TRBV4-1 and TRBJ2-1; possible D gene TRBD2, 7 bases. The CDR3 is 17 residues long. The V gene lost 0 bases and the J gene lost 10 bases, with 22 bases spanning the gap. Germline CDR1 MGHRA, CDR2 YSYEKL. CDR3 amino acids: CASSQDRRAGGRIEQFF. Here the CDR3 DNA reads TGCGCCAGCAGCCAAGATCGGCGGGCCGGGGGGCGAATCGAGCAGTTCTTC.

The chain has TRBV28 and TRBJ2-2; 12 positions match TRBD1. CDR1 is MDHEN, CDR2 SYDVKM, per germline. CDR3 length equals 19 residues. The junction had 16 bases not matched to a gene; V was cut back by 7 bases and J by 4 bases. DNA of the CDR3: TGTGCCAGCACTCCCCGCTGGAGGGACAGGGGGCGCCCCACCGGGGAGCTGTTTTTT. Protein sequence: CASTPRWRDRGRPTGELFF. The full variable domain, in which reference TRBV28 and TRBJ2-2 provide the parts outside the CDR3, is DVKVTQSSRYLVKRTGEKVFLECVQDMDHENMFWYRQDPGLGLRLIYFSYDVKMKEKGDIPEGYSVSREKKERFSLILESASTNQTSMYLCASTPRWRDRGRPTGELFFGEGSRLTVL.

CDR3 region: CASSPTGQGNEQYF. DNA for the CDR3: TGCGCCAGCAGCCCGACGGGACAGGGTAACGAGCAGTACTTC. V and J are TRBV5-1 and TRBJ2-7, with TRBD1 matching over 9 bases. The CDR3 totals 14 residues. With 4 bases clipped from V and 5 bases from J, the junction kept 7 bases outside the gene matches. The germline V gene encodes CDR1 SGHRS and CDR2 YFSETQ. Filled out from reference TRBV5-1 and TRBJ2-7, the complete variable domain reads KAGVTQTPRYLIKTRGQQVTLSCSPISGHRSVSWYQQTPGQGLQFLFEYFSETQRNKGNFPGRFSGRQFSNSRSEMNVSTLELGDSALYLCASSPTGQGNEQYFGPGTRLTVT.

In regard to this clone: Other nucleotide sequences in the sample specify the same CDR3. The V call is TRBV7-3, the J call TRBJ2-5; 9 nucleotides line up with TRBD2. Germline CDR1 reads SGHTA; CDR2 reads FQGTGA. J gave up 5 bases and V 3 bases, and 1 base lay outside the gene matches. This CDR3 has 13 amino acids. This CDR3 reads CASSLREGETQYF. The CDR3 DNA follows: TGTGCCAGCAGCTTGCGGGAGGGCGAGACCCAGTACTTC.

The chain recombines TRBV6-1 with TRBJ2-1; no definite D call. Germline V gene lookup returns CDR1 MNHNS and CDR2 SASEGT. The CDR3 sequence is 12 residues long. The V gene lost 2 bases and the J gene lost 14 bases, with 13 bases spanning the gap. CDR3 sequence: CASSESWGMKFF. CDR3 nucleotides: TGTGCCAGCAGTGAAAGTTGGGGTATGAAGTTCTTC.

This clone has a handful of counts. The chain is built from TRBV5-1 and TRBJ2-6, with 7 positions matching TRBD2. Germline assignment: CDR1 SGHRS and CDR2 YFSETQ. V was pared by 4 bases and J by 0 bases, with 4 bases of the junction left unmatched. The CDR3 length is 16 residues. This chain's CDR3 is CASSSGAHSGANVLTF. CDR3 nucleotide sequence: TGCGCCAGCAGCAGCGGGGCCCACTCTGGGGCCAACGTCCTGACTTTC. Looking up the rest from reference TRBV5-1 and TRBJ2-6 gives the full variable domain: KAGVTQTPRYLIKTRGQQVTLSCSPISGHRSVSWYQQTPGQGLQFLFEYFSETQRNKGNFPGRFSGRQFSNSRSEMNVSTLELGDSALYLCASSSGAHSGANVLTFGAGSRLTVL.

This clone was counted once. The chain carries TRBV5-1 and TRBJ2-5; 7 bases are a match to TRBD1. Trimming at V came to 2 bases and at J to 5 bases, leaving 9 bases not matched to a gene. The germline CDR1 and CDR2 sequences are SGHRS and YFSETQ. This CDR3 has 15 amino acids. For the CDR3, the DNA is TGCGCCAGCAGCTTCCGACAGGGCCCTTACGAGACCCAGTACTTC. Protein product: CASSFRQGPYETQYF. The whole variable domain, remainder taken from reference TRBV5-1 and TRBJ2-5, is KAGVTQTPRYLIKTRGQQVTLSCSPISGHRSVSWYQQTPGQGLQFLFEYFSETQRNKGNFPGRFSGRQFSNSRSEMNVSTLELGDSALYLCASSFRQGPYETQYFGPGTRLLVL.

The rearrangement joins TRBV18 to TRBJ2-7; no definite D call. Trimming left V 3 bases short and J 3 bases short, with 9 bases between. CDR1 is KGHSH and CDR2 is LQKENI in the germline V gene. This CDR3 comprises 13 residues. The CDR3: CASSPAPNYEQYF. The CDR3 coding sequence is TGTGCCAGCTCACCGGCACCCAACTACGAGCAGTACTTC.

The CDR3 nucleotides read TGTGCCAGCAGCTTAAGAACAGGGACTAAAAACAATGAGCAGTTCTTC. This gives the protein CASSLRTGTKNNEQFF. This chain links TRBV7-8 with TRBJ2-1; tentatively, D is TRBD2 (7 bases). From germline, CDR1 is SGHVS and CDR2 FQNEAQ. The CDR3 spans 16 residues. V was trimmed by 2 bases and J by 5 bases, leaving 16 bases between them.

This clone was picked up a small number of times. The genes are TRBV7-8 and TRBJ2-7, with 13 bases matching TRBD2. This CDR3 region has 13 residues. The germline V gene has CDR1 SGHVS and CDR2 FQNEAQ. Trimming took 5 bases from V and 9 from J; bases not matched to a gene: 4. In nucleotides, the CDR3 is TGTGCCAGCAGCCCACGGACTAGCGGGAGGCAGTACTTC. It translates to CASSPRTSGRQYF.

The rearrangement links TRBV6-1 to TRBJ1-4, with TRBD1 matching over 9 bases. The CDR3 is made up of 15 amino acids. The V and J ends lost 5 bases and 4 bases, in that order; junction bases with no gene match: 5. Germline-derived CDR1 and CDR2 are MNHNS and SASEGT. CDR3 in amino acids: CASSSPGQGNEKLFF. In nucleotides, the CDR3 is TGTGCCAGCAGTTCACCGGGACAGGGTAATGAAAAACTGTTTTTT.

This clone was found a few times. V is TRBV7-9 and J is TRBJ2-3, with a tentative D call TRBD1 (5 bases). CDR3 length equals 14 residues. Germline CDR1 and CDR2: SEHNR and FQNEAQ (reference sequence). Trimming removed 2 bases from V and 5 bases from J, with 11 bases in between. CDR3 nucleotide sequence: TGTGCCAGCAGCTTAAATAAAAGGGGAGATACGCAGTATTTT. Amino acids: CASSLNKRGDTQYF.